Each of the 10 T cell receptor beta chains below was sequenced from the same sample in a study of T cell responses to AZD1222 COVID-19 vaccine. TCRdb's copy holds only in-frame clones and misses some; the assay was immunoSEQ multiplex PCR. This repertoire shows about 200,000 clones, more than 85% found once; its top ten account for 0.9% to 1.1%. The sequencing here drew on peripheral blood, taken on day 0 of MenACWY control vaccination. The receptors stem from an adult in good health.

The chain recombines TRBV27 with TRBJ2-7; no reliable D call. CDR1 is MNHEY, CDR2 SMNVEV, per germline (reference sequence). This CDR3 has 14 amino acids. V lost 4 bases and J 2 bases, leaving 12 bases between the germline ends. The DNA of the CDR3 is TGTGCCAGCAGTTCAGGCAGCCTTGCCTACGAGCAGTACTTC. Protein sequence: CASSSGSLAYEQYF.

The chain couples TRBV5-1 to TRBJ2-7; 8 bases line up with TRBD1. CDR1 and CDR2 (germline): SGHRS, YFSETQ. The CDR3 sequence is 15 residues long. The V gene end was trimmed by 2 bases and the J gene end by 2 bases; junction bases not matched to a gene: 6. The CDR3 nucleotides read TGCGCCAGCAGCTTAGAATACAGGGGGACCTACGAGCAGTACTTC. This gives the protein CASSLEYRGTYEQYF. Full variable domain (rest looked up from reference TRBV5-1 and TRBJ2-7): KAGVTQTPRYLIKTRGQQVTLSCSPISGHRSVSWYQQTPGQGLQFLFEYFSETQRNKGNFPGRFSGRQFSNSRSEMNVSTLELGDSALYLCASSLEYRGTYEQYFGPGTRLTVT.

The CDR3 spells CASSLNRAAYEQYF. For the CDR3, the DNA is TGCGCCAGCAGCCTCAACAGGGCCGCCTACGAGCAGTACTTC. The chain is built from TRBV5-1 and TRBJ2-7; D possibly corresponds to TRBD1 (6 bases). V was clipped by 4 bases and J by 2 bases, with 13 bases between them. The CDR3 runs to 14 residues. Germline values: CDR1 SGHRS, CDR2 YFSETQ.

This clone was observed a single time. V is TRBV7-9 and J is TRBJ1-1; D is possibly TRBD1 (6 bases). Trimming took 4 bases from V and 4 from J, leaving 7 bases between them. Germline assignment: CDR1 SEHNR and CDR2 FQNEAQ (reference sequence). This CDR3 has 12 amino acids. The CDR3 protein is CASSSGATEAFF. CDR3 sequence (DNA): TGTGCCAGCAGCTCAGGGGCCACTGAAGCTTTCTTT.

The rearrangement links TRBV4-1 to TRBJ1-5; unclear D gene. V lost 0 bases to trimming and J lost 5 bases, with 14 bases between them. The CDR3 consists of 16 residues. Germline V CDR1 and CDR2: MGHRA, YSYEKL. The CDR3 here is CASSQDPPGTYQPQHF. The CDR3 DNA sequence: TGCGCCAGCAGCCAAGATCCCCCTGGAACATATCAGCCCCAGCATTTT.

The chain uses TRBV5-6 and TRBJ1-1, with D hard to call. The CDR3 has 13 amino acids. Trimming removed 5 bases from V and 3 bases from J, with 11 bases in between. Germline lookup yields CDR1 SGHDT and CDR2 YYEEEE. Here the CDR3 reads CASRDSLDTEAFF. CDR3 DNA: TGTGCCAGCAGAGACTCTCTGGACACTGAAGCTTTCTTT.

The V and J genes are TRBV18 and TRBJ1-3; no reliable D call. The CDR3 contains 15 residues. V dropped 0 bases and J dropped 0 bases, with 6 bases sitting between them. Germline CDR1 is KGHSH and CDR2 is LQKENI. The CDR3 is CASSPPGISGNTIYF. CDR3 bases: TGTGCCAGCTCACCACCGGGGATCTCTGGAAACACCATATATTTT.

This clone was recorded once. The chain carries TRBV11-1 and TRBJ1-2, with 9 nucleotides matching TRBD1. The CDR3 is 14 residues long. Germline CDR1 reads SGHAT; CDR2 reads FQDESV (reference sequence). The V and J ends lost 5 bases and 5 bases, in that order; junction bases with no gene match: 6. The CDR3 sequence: CASSARDRDYGYTF. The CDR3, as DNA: TGTGCCAGCAGCGCCCGGGACAGGGATTATGGCTACACCTTC.

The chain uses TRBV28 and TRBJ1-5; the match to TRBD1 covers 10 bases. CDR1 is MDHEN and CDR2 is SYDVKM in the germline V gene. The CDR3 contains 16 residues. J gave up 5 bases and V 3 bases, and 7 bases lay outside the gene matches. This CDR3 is CASSFGWGQGHQPQHF. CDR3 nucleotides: TGTGCCAGCAGTTTTGGGTGGGGACAGGGGCATCAGCCCCAGCATTTT.

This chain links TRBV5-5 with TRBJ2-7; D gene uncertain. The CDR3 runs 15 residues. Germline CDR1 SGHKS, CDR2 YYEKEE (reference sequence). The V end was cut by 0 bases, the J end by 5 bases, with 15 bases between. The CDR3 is CASSLVSRNIDEQYF. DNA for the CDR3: TGTGCCAGCAGCTTGGTGTCCCGAAACATAGACGAGCAGTACTTC.